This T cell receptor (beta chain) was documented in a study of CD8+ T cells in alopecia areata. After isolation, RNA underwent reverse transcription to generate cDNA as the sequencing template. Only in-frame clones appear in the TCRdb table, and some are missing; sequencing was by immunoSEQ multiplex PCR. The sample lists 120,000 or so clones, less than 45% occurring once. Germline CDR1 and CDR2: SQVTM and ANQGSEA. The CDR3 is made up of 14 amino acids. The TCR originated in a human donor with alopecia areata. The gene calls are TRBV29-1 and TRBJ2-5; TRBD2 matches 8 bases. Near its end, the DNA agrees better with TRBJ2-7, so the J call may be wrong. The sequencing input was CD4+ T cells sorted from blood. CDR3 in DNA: TGCAGCGTTCTTCGGGAGGGCCGGGTCTACGAGCAGTACTTC. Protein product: CSVLREGRVYEQYF.